A selection of T cell receptor beta chains follows, all from one sample in a study of CXCR3-negative and CXCR3-positive naive CD8 T cells. Following a re-call of the 5' RACE reads, TCRdb has one entry per CDR3 protein and lacks DNA. The sample has around 110,000 distinct CDR3 sequences. Sequencing was carried out using naive CXCR3+ CD8+ T cells from blood. Every receptor here comes from a human donor in good health. Some clones in this sample may be carry-over from other donors' samples. CDR3s include the opening cysteine and the closing phenylalanine or tryptophan. Size is stated for part of the rows, as once, few or many counts, or as a class when the clone is expanded.

j_call | clone_size | v_call | cdr3_aa
TRBJ2-3 | . | TRBV28 | CASSVTGATSDTQYF
TRBJ2-7 | . | TRBV28 | CASGSGGVEQYF
TRBJ1-3 | . | TRBV9 | CASSVERLSGNTIYF
TRBJ2-1 | . | TRBV11-2 | CASSFDRGGYEQFF
TRBJ1-2 | . | TRBV4-2 | CASSQESAVASF
TRBJ2-7 | . | TRBV12-3/TRBV12-4 | CASSLYLGTPRGEQYF
TRBJ2-2 | . | TRBV10-3 | CAISDEAGELFF
TRBJ1-6 | . | TRBV4-2 | CASSQIYNSPLHF
TRBJ2-1 | . | TRBV10-3 | CAISEGVMVEQFF
TRBJ2-1 | . | TRBV6-2/TRBV6-3 | CASSYSTAEQFF
TRBJ1-1 | . | TRBV12-3/TRBV12-4 | CASSLAPSLLNTEAFF
TRBJ1-2 | . | TRBV29-1 | CSTYDQGVGNYGYTF
TRBJ1-1 | . | TRBV28 | CASSPPGPEAFF
TRBJ1-1 | . | TRBV4-1 | CASSQGQLKNTEAFF
TRBJ1-1 | . | TRBV10-3 | CAMGQTNTEAFF
TRBJ1-5 | . | TRBV27 | CASSPGQGIQPQHF
TRBJ1-1 | . | TRBV10-3 | CAISEAGTTTEAFF
TRBJ1-1 | . | TRBV7-9 | CASSLGDIEDTEAFF
TRBJ2-3 | . | TRBV27 | CASPPSGRNTDTQYF
TRBJ2-5 | . | TRBV7-9 | CASSLAGPQETQYF
TRBJ1-1 | . | TRBV12-3/TRBV12-4 | CASISSGQGDTEAFF
TRBJ2-1 | . | TRBV11-2 | CASSVGAAPTINNEQFF
TRBJ2-5 | . | TRBV9 | CASSVGSGRFEGETQYF
TRBJ2-7 | . | TRBV28 | CATKPTGTYEQYF
TRBJ2-2 | . | TRBV29-1 | CSVVVPAGELFF
TRBJ2-3 | . | TRBV5-1 | CASSPGQAGTDTQYF
TRBJ2-3 | . | TRBV2 | CASISRTDTQYF
TRBJ2-7 | . | TRBV27 | CASSSLGQGLDSYEQYF
TRBJ1-1 | . | TRBV7-9 | CASSEGTGMNTEAFF
TRBJ2-7 | . | TRBV4-1 | CASSQGTSGTGEQYF
TRBJ1-1 | . | TRBV5-6 | CASSLGHDTEAFF
TRBJ2-3 | . | TRBV28 | CASRGDPDPDTQYF
TRBJ2-1 | . | TRBV4-1 | CASRLGAGGYNEQFF
TRBJ1-1 | . | TRBV28 | CASSLSGSTEAFF
TRBJ2-7 | . | TRBV6-2/TRBV6-3 | CASSYPPGSYEQYF
TRBJ2-7 | . | TRBV6-2/TRBV6-3 | CASTEGSSGDYSYEQYF
TRBJ2-7 | . | TRBV5-6 | CASRPWEGTYEQYF
TRBJ2-5 | . | TRBV5-4 | CASSLGGGSGETQYF
TRBJ2-5 | . | TRBV2 | CASSEGRRSEETQYF
TRBJ2-7 | . | TRBV27 | CASSWDSTYEQYF
TRBJ1-1 | . | TRBV4-3 | CASSQYLTNTEAFF
TRBJ2-1 | . | TRBV28 | CASSLLGGLGTNEQFF
TRBJ1-1 | . | TRBV5-1 | CASSLENPGDRNTEAFF
TRBJ2-3 | . | TRBV5-1 | CAGSSYGASTDTQYF
TRBJ2-7 | medium-sized | TRBV23-1 | CASSQSKGDRNEQYF